The present T cell receptor beta chain was sequenced within a study of blood T cell repertoires in COVID-19. The table came from immunoSEQ multiplex PCR; TCRdb's copy has only in-frame clones and leaves some out. The sample consists of about 100,000 clones, 85% to 90% of them appearing once. CDR1 is SGHTS and CDR2 is YDEGEE in the germline V gene. Trimming removed 1 base from V and 8 bases from J, with 9 bases in between. The CDR3 consists of 13 residues. The source is a human donor with active COVID-19. The donor label of this sample is uncertain. The sample comprised peripheral blood. The chain uses TRBV5-8 and TRBJ1-4; D call uncertain. The CDR3 sequence is CASSLNPGEKLFF. In DNA, the CDR3 is TGTGCCAGCAGCTTGAACCCGGGAGAAAAACTGTTTTTT. Supplemented by reference TRBV5-8 and TRBJ1-4, the full variable domain reads EAGVTQSPTHLIKTRGQQATLRCSPISGHTSVYWYQQALGLGLQFLLWYDEGEERNRGNFPPRFSGRQFPNYSSELNVNALELEDSALYLCASSLNPGEKLFFGSGTQLSVL.